The clone carrying this T cell receptor beta chain has just a few counts. The antigen remains unidentified. A multiplex PCR was run with 60 Vbeta primers and 13 Jbeta primers. Per the original methods: Some 10 million shared chains were among the roughly 80 million unique TCR beta chains that a later analysis counted. Profiled with immunoSEQ multiplex PCR; TCRdb holds only in-frame clones, not every one. The DNA gave D and trimming, while V, J and clone size come from that table. This table holds approximately 69,000 clones, over 50% found once. This sample stems from a study of cytomegalovirus exposure and HLA in healthy donors. Overall study findings and caveats: CMV antigen specificity of a few CMV-associated chains was confirmed in vitro. Rare TCR sequences dominated, though some public TCRs recurred in many donors. Trimming of TCR beta V- and J-genes showed a link, identified in a later analysis, to a missense DCLRE1C variant.

The specimen was PBMCs. This TCR was sampled from a middle-aged man in good health and CMV-seropositive.

In DNA, the CDR3 is TGTGCCAGCAGCGTATGGTCCACGAGCTCTGGGGCCAACGTCCTGACTTTC. Encoded protein: CASSVWSTSSGANVLTF. The chain is built from TRBV9 and TRBJ2-6; D uncertain. The CDR3 runs 17 residues. Germline V gives CDR1 SGDLS, CDR2 YYNGEE. V shed 1 base and J shed 0 bases, with 11 bases lying between them.